In this sample, the clone carrying this T cell receptor beta chain turned up many times. Antigen specificity is unknown. Patients aged 18 to 65 had newly diagnosed hyperthyroidism lasting under 2 months. Diagnoses rested on clinical symptoms, serum thyroxine and TRAb, thyroid ultrasound and orbital computed tomography. The entry originates in a study of T cells in Graves' hyperthyroidism and ophthalmopathy. Study details: Specimen type is peripheral blood, collected at initial diagnosis prior to any treatment. Findings of the study overall: Among clonotypes expanded in thyroid above 0.001, most were also found in blood.

Amplified TCR beta CDR3 regions came from RNA transcripts. Researchers ran a first-round RT-PCR on the TCR CDR3 using the HTBI primer set. TCRdb passed the multiplex PCR reads through MiXCR, listing each CDR3 protein once. The data contain 110,000 to 150,000 distinct CDR3 sequences, roughly a fifth of them singletons. The specimen was blood. The source is a woman aged 50 to 60 with Graves' hyperthyroidism that later progressed to Graves' ophthalmopathy.

CDR3 protein: CAISGTGVNEQFF. The CDR3 DNA follows: TGTGCCATCAGCGGGACAGGGGTGAATGAGCAGTTCTTC. This rearrangement joins TRBV10-3 to TRBJ2-1, with 10 bases fitting TRBD1. In germline, CDR1 is ENHRY, CDR2 SYGVKD. This CDR3 comprises 13 residues. V gave up 6 bases and J gave up 7 bases; unmatched junction bases: 3.